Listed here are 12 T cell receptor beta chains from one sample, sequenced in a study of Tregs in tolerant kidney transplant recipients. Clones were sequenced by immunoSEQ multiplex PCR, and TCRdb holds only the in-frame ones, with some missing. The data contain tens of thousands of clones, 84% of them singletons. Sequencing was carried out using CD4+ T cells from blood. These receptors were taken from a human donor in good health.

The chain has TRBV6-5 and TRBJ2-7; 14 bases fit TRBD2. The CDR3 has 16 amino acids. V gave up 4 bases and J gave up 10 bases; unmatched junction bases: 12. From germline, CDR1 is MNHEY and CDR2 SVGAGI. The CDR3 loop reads CASSSPRTSGGKPQYF. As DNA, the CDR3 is TGTGCCAGCAGTTCCCCCCGGACTAGCGGGGGGAAGCCACAGTACTTC.

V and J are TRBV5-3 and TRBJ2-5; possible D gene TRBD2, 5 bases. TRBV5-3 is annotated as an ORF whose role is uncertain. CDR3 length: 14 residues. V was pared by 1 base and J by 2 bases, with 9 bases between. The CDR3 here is CARSLPSGQETQYF. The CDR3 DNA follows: TGTGCCAGAAGCTTGCCCTCGGGGCAAGAGACCCAGTACTTC.

The CDR3 protein is CAWSVGTSLGSPLHF. DNA for the CDR3: TGTGCCTGGAGTGTAGGGACAAGCCTAGGCTCACCCCTCCACTTT. The rearrangement links TRBV30 to TRBJ1-6; the D gene is possibly TRBD1 (6 bases). Germline-derived CDR1 and CDR2 are GTSNPN and SVGIG (reference sequence). CDR3 length equals 15 residues. Between the trimmed V and J ends, which lost 0 bases and 10 bases, there was a span of 16 bases.

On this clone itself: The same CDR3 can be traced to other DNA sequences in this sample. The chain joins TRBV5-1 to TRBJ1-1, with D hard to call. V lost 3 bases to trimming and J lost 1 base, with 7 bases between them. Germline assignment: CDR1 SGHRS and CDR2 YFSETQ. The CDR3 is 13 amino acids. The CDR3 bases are TGCGCCAGCAGCTCATCCAGGAACACTGAAGCTTTCTTT. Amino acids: CASSSSRNTEAFF.

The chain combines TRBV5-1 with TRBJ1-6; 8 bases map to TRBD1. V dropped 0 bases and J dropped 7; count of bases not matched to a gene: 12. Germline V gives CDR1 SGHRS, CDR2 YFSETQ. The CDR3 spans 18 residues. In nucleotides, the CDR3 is TGCGCCAGCAGCTTGGCCCCCTCCACCAGACAGGGGAATTCACCCCTCCACTTT. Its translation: CASSLAPSTRQGNSPLHF.

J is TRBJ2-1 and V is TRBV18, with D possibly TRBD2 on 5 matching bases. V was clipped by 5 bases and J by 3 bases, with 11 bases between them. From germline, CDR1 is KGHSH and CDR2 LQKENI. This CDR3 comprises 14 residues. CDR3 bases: TGTGCCAGCTCAACTCGGGGAAACTACAATGAGCAGTTCTTC. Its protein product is CASSTRGNYNEQFF.

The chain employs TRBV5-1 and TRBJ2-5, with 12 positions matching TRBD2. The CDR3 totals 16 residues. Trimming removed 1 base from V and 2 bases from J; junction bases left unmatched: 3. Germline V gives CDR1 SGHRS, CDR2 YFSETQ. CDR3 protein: CASSLYLAGGQETQYF. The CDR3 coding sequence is TGCGCCAGCAGCTTGTACCTAGCGGGGGGGCAAGAGACCCAGTACTTC.

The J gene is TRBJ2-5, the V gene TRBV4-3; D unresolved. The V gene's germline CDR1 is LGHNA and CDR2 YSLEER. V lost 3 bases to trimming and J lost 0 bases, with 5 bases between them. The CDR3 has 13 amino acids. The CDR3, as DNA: TGCGCCAGCAGCCAGAGGTACCAAGAGACCCAGTACTTC. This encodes CASSQRYQETQYF.

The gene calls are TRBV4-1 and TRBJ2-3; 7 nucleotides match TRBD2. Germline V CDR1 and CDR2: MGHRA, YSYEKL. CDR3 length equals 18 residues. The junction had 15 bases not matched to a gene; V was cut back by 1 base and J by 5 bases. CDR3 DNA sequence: TGCGCCAGCAGCCAAGTAGGGCGCCGGCGGGAGCAGGAAGATACGCAGTATTTT. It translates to CASSQVGRRREQEDTQYF.

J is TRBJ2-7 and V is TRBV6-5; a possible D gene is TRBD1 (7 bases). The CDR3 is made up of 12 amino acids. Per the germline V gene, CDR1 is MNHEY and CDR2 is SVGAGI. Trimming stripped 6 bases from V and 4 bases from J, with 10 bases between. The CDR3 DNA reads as TGTGCCAGCAGGGGGGGACAGTACGAGCAGTACTTC. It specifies CASRGGQYEQYF.

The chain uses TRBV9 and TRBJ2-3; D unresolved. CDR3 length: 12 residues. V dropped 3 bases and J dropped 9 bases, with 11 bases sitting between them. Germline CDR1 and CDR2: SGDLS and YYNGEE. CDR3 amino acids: CASSERTSTQYF. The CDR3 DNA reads TGTGCCAGCAGCGAAAGAACGTCGACGCAGTATTTT. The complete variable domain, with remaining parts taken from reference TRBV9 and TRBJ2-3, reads DSGVTQTPKHLITATGQRVTLRCSPRSGDLSVYWYQQSLDQGLQFLIQYYNGEERAKGNILERFSAQQFPDLHSELNLSSLELGDSALYFCASSERTSTQYFGPGTRLTVL.

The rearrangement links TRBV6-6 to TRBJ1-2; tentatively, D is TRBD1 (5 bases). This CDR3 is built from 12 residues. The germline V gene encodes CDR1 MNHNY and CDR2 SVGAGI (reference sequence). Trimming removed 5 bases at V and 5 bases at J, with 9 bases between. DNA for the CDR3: TGTGCCAGCAGTAAAGCAGGGTATGGCTACACCTTC. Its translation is CASSKAGYGYTF.